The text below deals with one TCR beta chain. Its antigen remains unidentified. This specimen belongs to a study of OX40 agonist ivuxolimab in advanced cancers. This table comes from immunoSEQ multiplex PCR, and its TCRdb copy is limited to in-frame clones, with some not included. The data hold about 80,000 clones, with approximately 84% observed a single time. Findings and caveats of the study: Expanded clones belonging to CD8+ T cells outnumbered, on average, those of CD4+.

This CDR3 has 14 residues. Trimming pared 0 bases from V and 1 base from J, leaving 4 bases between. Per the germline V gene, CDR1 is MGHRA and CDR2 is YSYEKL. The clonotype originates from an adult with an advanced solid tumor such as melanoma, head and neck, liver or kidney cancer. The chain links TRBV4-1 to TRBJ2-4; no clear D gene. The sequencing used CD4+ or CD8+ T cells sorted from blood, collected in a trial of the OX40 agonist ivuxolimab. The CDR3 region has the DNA TGCGCCAGCAGCCAAGATAAGGCCAAAAACATTCAGTACTTC. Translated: CASSQDKAKNIQYF.